One and the same sample provided the 2 T cell receptor beta chains below, sequenced in a study of neoadjuvant nivolumab and ipilimumab in lung cancer. The table came from immunoSEQ multiplex PCR; TCRdb's copy has only in-frame clones and leaves some out. This table has just over 3,000 clones, about nine tenths appearing once. The sequencing used tumor tissue, collected after neoadjuvant nivolumab, alone or with ipilimumab, at or shortly before surgery. All receptors derive from an adult with non-small cell lung cancer.

This clone appeared once. This chain joins TRBV2 and TRBJ2-1, with 12 bases identical to TRBD2. This CDR3 spans 15 amino acids. Germline V gives CDR1 SNHLY, CDR2 FYNNEI. The V segment lost 5 bases and the J segment 6 bases; nucleotides outside the gene matches: 5. This CDR3 reads CASSKTSGSSNEQFF. The CDR3 region has the DNA TGTGCCAGCAGTAAGACTAGCGGGAGTAGCAATGAGCAGTTCTTC.

This chain joins TRBV18 and TRBJ2-1; a weak D match, TRBD1 (5 bases). Germline V lookup: CDR1 KGHSH, CDR2 LQKENI. The CDR3 sequence is 15 residues long. Trimming removed 3 bases at V and 4 bases at J, with 13 bases between. CDR3: CASSPTAPGYNEQFF. The CDR3 region has the DNA TGTGCCAGCTCACCGACAGCCCCCGGGTACAATGAGCAGTTCTTC.